One sample yielded the 17 T cell receptor beta chains listed below, sequenced in a study of shared clonotypes between healthy human individuals. This table comes from immunoSEQ multiplex PCR, and its TCRdb copy is limited to in-frame clones, with some not included. The table shows 2 million or so clones, with just under 95% occurring only once. Selected positively for CCR7 and CD45RO-negative, naive CD8 cells excluded terminally differentiated effector memory CD45RA+ cells. Sequencing was performed on naive CD8+ T cells sorted from blood. The source of these receptors is a man between 18 and 35 years old in good health.

The genes are TRBV6-5 and TRBJ1-1; D is ambiguous. The germline CDR1 and CDR2 sequences are MNHEY and SVGAGI. The CDR3 covers 14 residues. Trimming pared 0 bases from V and 6 bases from J, leaving 11 bases between. The CDR3 loop is CASSYSVGGSEAFF. The CDR3 coding sequence is TGTGCCAGCAGTTACTCGGTCGGAGGATCTGAAGCTTTCTTT.

The chain couples TRBV29-1 to TRBJ2-3, with 7 nucleotides matching TRBD2. J lost 1 base, V lost 7 bases, and 11 bases had no gene match. This CDR3 has 15 residues. Germline V gives CDR1 SQVTM, CDR2 ANQGSEA. This CDR3 reads CSGASTSYRTDTQYF. The DNA for the CDR3 is TGCAGCGGGGCCTCGACTAGCTACCGCACAGATACGCAGTATTTT.

The CDR3 protein is CASRPPRDTQYF. The CDR3, as DNA: TGTGCCAGCCGACCCCCCCGGGATACGCAGTATTTT. The chain joins TRBV7-9 to TRBJ2-3; D call uncertain. CDR3 size: 12 residues. The germline CDR1 and CDR2 sequences are SEHNR and FQNEAQ (reference sequence). V was clipped by 8 bases and J by 6 bases, with 12 bases between them.

V usage is TRBV29-1 and J usage is TRBJ2-5; 11 bases map to TRBD1. The end of the DNA aligns better with TRBJ2-7, so the J call may be wrong. CDR1 is SQVTM and CDR2 is ANQGSEA in the germline V gene. The CDR3 has 14 amino acids. The CDR3 DNA reads TGCAGCGTTGAGGCGGACAGGGGGCGCGACGAGCAGTACTTC. Residues: CSVEADRGRDEQYF.

The chain couples TRBV13 to TRBJ2-3; TRBD2 is a possible D gene (7 bases). CDR1 is PRHDT and CDR2 is FYEKMQ in the germline V gene (reference sequence). V was clipped by 7 bases and J by 2 bases, with 16 bases between them. CDR3 length equals 15 residues. The CDR3 nucleotides read TGTGCCAGCATCGGGAGGACAGCACTCACAGATACGCAGTATTTT. Protein sequence: CASIGRTALTDTQYF.

This sequence joins TRBV5-8 and TRBJ1-5; D remains unclear. CDR3 length: 15 residues. The V end was cut by 3 bases, the J end by 6 bases, with 16 bases between. Germline V lookup: CDR1 SGHTS, CDR2 YDEGEE. DNA of the CDR3: TGTGCCAGCAGCTCGGACGCACCTGCGCGTCAGCCCCAGCATTTT. Translated, it gives CASSSDAPARQPQHF.

This clone was counted a single time. The genes are TRBV6-1 and TRBJ1-1; 10 nucleotides agree with TRBD1. The CDR3 length is 16 residues. After removal of 3 bases from V and 0 bases from J, the junction contained 4 bases not matched to a gene. Germline loops: CDR1 MNHNS, CDR2 SASEGT. The CDR3 DNA reads TGTGCCAGCAGTGACTGGGACAGGGGATTGAACACTGAAGCTTTCTTT. Protein product: CASSDWDRGLNTEAFF.

This chain connects TRBV30 to TRBJ2-1, with TRBD2 as a possible D gene (6 bases). The CDR3 is made up of 11 amino acids. Germline CDR1 is GTSNPN and CDR2 is SVGIG (reference sequence). V was cut by 2 bases and J by 9 bases, with 8 bases left in between. CDR3 DNA sequence: TGTGCCTGGAGTCCCGGGGGTGAGCAGTTCTTC. Translating gives CAWSPGGEQFF.

This chain connects TRBV6-5 to TRBJ2-7, with a weak D call TRBD1 (5 bases). The CDR3 covers 14 residues. The ends were cut back, 3 bases at V and 5 bases at J, with 14 bases in the middle. The germline gives CDR1 MNHEY, CDR2 SVGAGI. The CDR3: CASSYGQGNHEQYF. CDR3 nucleotide sequence: TGTGCCAGCAGTTATGGGCAGGGTAACCACGAGCAGTACTTC.

This rearrangement joins TRBV27 to TRBJ1-6; maybe TRBD1 (6 bases). CDR1 is MNHEY and CDR2 is SMNVEV in the germline V gene (reference sequence). The CDR3 extends over 14 amino acids. The germline V and J ends were trimmed by 6 bases and 7 bases, with 13 bases remaining between them. The CDR3 DNA reads TGTGCCAGCAGGGTCAGGACAGAAAATTCACCCCTCCACTTT. It codes for CASRVRTENSPLHF.

This rearrangement joins TRBV5-5 to TRBJ2-3; D might be TRBD1 (6 bases). Germline loops: CDR1 SGHKS, CDR2 YYEKEE (reference sequence). With 4 bases removed from V and 5 bases from J, the gap between germline ends came to 14 bases. The CDR3 has 14 residues. The CDR3 is CASSRRGMGDTQYF. In nucleotides, the CDR3 is TGTGCCAGCAGCCGCAGGGGAATGGGAGATACGCAGTATTTT.

V usage is TRBV7-9 and J usage is TRBJ2-2; D gene unclear. Deletions cut 2 bases from V and 5 bases from J, with 9 bases between. The CDR3 totals 14 residues. Germline lookup yields CDR1 SEHNR and CDR2 FQNEAQ (reference sequence). CDR3 coding DNA: TGTGCCAGCAGCTTAACGACCGTGACCGGGGAGCTGTTTTTT. Translation: CASSLTTVTGELFF. Full variable domain (remainder filled in from reference TRBV7-9 and TRBJ2-2): DTGVSQNPRHKITKRGQNVTFRCDPISEHNRLYWYRQTLGQGPEFLTYFQNEAQLEKSRLLSDRFSAERPKGSFSTLEIQRTEQGDSAMYLCASSLTTVTGELFFGEGSRLTVL.

The chain is built from TRBV7-9 and TRBJ1-5, with D maybe TRBD1 (5 bases). Germline V gene lookup returns CDR1 SEHNR and CDR2 FQNEAQ (reference sequence). The V end was cut by 6 bases, the J end by 4 bases, with 7 bases between. There are 12 residues in the CDR3. CDR3 region: CASRGGNQPQHF. Here the CDR3 DNA reads TGTGCCAGCAGGGGGGGGAATCAGCCCCAGCATTTT.

Worth noting for this clone: The same CDR3 can be traced to other DNA sequences in this sample. CDR3 region: CASSFRGYEQYF. The CDR3 nucleotides read TGTGCCAGCAGTTTCCGAGGCTACGAGCAGTACTTC. V is TRBV28 and J is TRBJ2-7; D unclear. Trimming left V 3 bases short and J 3 bases short, with 6 bases between. Germline assignment: CDR1 MDHEN and CDR2 SYDVKM. The CDR3 is 12 residues long. The full variable domain, its missing parts supplied by reference TRBV28 and TRBJ2-7, is DVKVTQSSRYLVKRTGEKVFLECVQDMDHENMFWYRQDPGLGLRLIYFSYDVKMKEKGDIPEGYSVSREKKERFSLILESASTNQTSMYLCASSFRGYEQYFGPGTRLTVT.

This chain connects TRBV27 to TRBJ2-7; TRBD2 matches 7 bases. The CDR3 length is 15 residues. CDR1 is MNHEY, CDR2 SMNVEV, per germline (reference sequence). With 4 bases clipped from V and 4 bases from J, the junction kept 10 bases outside the gene matches. The CDR3 DNA reads as TGTGCCAGCAGTTGGGAGGGGCCTAACCCGTACGAGCAGTACTTC. It specifies CASSWEGPNPYEQYF.

The CDR3 nucleotides are TGTGCCAGCAGCCCACCAAGTCTCCAACAGGGGGCTGGGACAGATACGCAGTATTTT. It translates to CASSPPSLQQGAGTDTQYF. The rearrangement joins TRBV13 to TRBJ2-3; the match to TRBD1 covers 9 bases. The CDR3 runs 19 residues. Trimming took 5 bases from V and 3 from J; bases not matched to a gene: 18. Germline assignment: CDR1 PRHDT and CDR2 FYEKMQ (reference sequence).

The rearrangement links TRBV13 to TRBJ2-2; unclear D gene. The CDR3 contains 16 residues. Trimming took 4 bases from V and 7 from J, leaving 19 bases between them. In germline, CDR1 is PRHDT, CDR2 FYEKMQ (reference sequence). CDR3 protein: CASSSPGSNTGGELFF. CDR3 nucleotide sequence: TGTGCCAGCAGCTCACCCGGGTCTAATACGGGCGGGGAGCTGTTTTTT.